These 16 T cell receptor beta chains were sequenced from one sample in a study of CD8 T cells in ankylosing spondylitis. Each CDR3 protein is one row after TCRdb ran MiXCR on the 5' RACE reads. The sample lists roughly 97,000 distinct CDR3 sequences, roughly 8.3% seen once, with 9.9% in the top ten. The specimen was blood, either unsorted or a sorted T cell fraction (not recorded which). These receptors were taken from a male donor with ankylosing spondylitis or in good health (not recorded which).

The rearrangement joins TRBV7-3 to TRBJ2-1; 11 bases agree with TRBD2. The V gene's germline CDR1 is SGHTA and CDR2 FQGTGA. V trimming: 5 bases; J trimming: 5 bases; junction bases outside the gene matches: 8. The CDR3 length is 16 residues. The CDR3 DNA sequence: TGTGCCAGCAGCAGCGTAGCGGGGGGGCCGAACAATGAGCAGTTCTTC. Amino acids: CASSSVAGGPNNEQFF.

This sequence joins TRBV6-5 and TRBJ2-1; the match to TRBD1 covers 8 bases. The CDR3 has 17 residues. V was clipped by 4 bases and J by 6 bases; unmatched bases: 14. Per germline, CDR1 MNHEY and CDR2 SVGAGI. The CDR3 protein is CASSSPAGTGLFNEQFF. The CDR3 DNA sequence: TGTGCCAGCAGTTCTCCGGCCGGGACAGGTTTATTCAATGAGCAGTTCTTC.

This clonotype came up many times. The rearrangement uses TRBV5-4 and TRBJ2-3, with D unclear. The CDR3 extends over 14 amino acids. V was cut by 1 base and J by 2 bases, with 8 bases left in between. Germline assignment: CDR1 SGHNT and CDR2 YYREEE (reference sequence). In DNA form, the CDR3 reads TGTGCCAGCAGCTTGAGCAGTTACACAGATACGCAGTATTTT. Amino acids: CASSLSSYTDTQYF.

The rearrangement links TRBV29-1 to TRBJ2-2; a weak D match, TRBD1 (6 bases). The CDR3 spans 13 residues. CDR1 is SQVTM and CDR2 is ANQGSEA in the germline V gene. V was clipped by 7 bases and J by 4 bases, with 13 bases between them. CDR3: CSARGRFTGELFF. The CDR3 DNA follows: TGCAGCGCCAGGGGTCGCTTCACCGGGGAGCTGTTTTTT.

This clonotype came up many times. This chain connects TRBV20-1 to TRBJ2-1; no clear D. CDR1 DFQATT and CDR2 SNEGSKA come from the germline V gene (reference sequence). The V end lost 0 bases, the J end lost 7 bases, and 16 bases lay between the germline ends. The CDR3 spans 15 residues. The CDR3 nucleotides read TGCAGTGCTAGAGATCCCTCGACTGGGTGGAATGAGCAGTTCTTC. This encodes CSARDPSTGWNEQFF.

The sample holds many counts of this clonotype. The V call is TRBV29-1, the J call TRBJ2-3, with TRBD1 identical over 9 bases. The V gene's germline CDR1 is SQVTM and CDR2 ANQGSEA. The J segment lost 1 base and the V segment lost 5 bases, leaving 19 bases of the junction unmatched. The CDR3 covers 19 residues. As DNA, the CDR3 is TGCAGCGTTCCAAAGGCGATTAGGACAGGGGCTTTCGGCACAGATACGCAGTATTTT. Translated, it gives CSVPKAIRTGAFGTDTQYF.

This clonotype was detected ten times or more. This chain uses TRBV9 with TRBJ2-2; no clear D gene. Trimming removed 0 bases from V and 4 bases from J, with 10 bases in between. CDR3 length: 15 amino acids. CDR1 is SGDLS and CDR2 is YYNGEE in the germline V gene. This CDR3 reads CASSVDVRGTGELFF. The DNA for the CDR3 is TGTGCCAGCAGCGTAGATGTCCGTGGCACCGGGGAGCTGTTTTTT.

This clonotype was detected many times. The rearrangement links TRBV5-1 to TRBJ2-1; tentative D call: TRBD2 (5 bases). In germline, CDR1 is SGHRS, CDR2 YFSETQ. The CDR3 extends over 15 amino acids. V was cut by 0 bases and J by 0 bases, with 7 bases left in between. The CDR3 region is CASSLEGASYNEQFF. Here the CDR3 DNA reads TGCGCCAGCAGCTTGGAGGGAGCCTCCTACAATGAGCAGTTCTTC.

The chain joins TRBV20-1 to TRBJ2-7; D might be TRBD1 (6 bases). CDR1 and CDR2 from the germline V gene are DFQATT and SNEGSKA (reference sequence). CDR3 length equals 13 residues. The V and J ends lost 5 bases and 3 bases respectively, with 14 bases between them. The CDR3 spells CSALDRTRYEQYF. The CDR3 DNA reads TGCAGTGCTCTCGACAGGACTCGCTACGAGCAGTACTTC.

V and J are TRBV20-1 and TRBJ2-7; D may be TRBD2 (6 bases). The V and J ends lost 2 bases and 0 bases respectively, with 11 bases between them. The CDR3 is 14 residues long. Germline CDR1 and CDR2: DFQATT and SNEGSKA (reference sequence). The CDR3 loop reads CSARQPSASYEQYF. CDR3 nucleotide sequence: TGCAGTGCTAGACAACCTAGCGCCTCCTACGAGCAGTACTTC.

The V and J genes are TRBV19 and TRBJ2-1; D could derive from TRBD1 or TRBD2 (5 bases each). V dropped 6 bases and J dropped 5 bases, with 17 bases sitting between them. The CDR3 is 15 residues long. Germline V gene lookup returns CDR1 LNHDA and CDR2 SQIVND (reference sequence). The CDR3 bases are TGTGCCAGTAGAAGGGGTTTCCGGGACGACAATGAGCAGTTCTTC. Translating gives CASRRGFRDDNEQFF.

This clonotype was counted many times. This rearrangement joins TRBV20-1 to TRBJ2-3; D is tentatively TRBD1 or TRBD2 (5 bases each). The CDR3 length is 14 residues. The V gene lost 0 bases and the J gene lost 5 bases, with 12 bases spanning the gap. CDR1 and CDR2 (germline): DFQATT, SNEGSKA (reference sequence). In DNA, the CDR3 is TGCAGTGCTAGAGAGGGGGTTGGTGGAGATACGCAGTATTTT. Residues: CSAREGVGGDTQYF.

This clonotype showed up many times. This sequence joins TRBV7-2 and TRBJ2-1; tentative D call: TRBD2 (6 bases). V was trimmed by 5 bases and J by 9 bases, leaving 11 bases between them. This CDR3 has 12 residues. Germline CDR1 SGHTA, CDR2 FQGNSA. In DNA form, the CDR3 reads TGTGCCAGCAGCACGACTAGTCCTGAGCAGTTCTTC. Translation gives CASSTTSPEQFF.

In this sample, this clonotype turned up many times. V gene TRBV20-1 combines with J gene TRBJ2-5; possibly TRBD1 or TRBD2 for D (5 bases each). Germline values: CDR1 DFQATT, CDR2 SNEGSKA (reference sequence). Trimming took 6 bases from V and 3 from J, leaving 23 bases between them. CDR3 size: 16 residues. The CDR3 nucleotides read TGCAGTGCCGGCGGACAATCCCAGAGCGGCAAAGAGACCCAGTACTTC. It codes for CSAGGQSQSGKETQYF.

This clonotype has at least ten counts. The V gene is TRBV12-3 or TRBV12-4, the J gene TRBJ2-4; 15 bases are shared with TRBD2. The V and J ends lost 5 bases and 0 bases, in that order; junction bases with no gene match: 2. The CDR3 consists of 17 residues. The CDR3: CASSGLAGGLAKNIQYF. The CDR3 coding sequence is TGTGCCAGCAGTGGACTAGCGGGAGGGCTAGCCAAAAACATTCAGTACTTC.

Details on this clonotype: This may come from a read error, since a much larger clone is one base off. V gene TRBV10-3 combines with J gene TRBJ2-2; possibly TRBD2 for D (5 bases). From germline, CDR1 is ENHRY and CDR2 SYGVKD. This CDR3 region has 15 residues. The CDR3 DNA sequence: TGTGTCATCAGCCGCCGGGAAGGCCGGGGCGGGGAGCTGTTTTTT. Translation: CVISRREGRGGELFF.